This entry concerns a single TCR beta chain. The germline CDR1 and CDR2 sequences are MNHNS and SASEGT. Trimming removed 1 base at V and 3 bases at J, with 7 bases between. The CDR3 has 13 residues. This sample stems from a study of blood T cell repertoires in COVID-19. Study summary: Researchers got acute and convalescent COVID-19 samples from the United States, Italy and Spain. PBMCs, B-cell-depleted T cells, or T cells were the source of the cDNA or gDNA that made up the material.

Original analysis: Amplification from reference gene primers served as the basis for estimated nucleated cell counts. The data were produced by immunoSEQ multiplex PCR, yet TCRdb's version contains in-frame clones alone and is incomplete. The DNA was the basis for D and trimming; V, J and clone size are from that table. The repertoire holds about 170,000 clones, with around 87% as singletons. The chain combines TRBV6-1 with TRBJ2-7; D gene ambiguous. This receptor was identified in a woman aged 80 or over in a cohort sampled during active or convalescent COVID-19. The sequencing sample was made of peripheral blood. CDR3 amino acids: CASSEVQLYEQYV. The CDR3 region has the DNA TGTGCCAGCAGTGAAGTACAGCTCTACGAGCAGTACGTC.